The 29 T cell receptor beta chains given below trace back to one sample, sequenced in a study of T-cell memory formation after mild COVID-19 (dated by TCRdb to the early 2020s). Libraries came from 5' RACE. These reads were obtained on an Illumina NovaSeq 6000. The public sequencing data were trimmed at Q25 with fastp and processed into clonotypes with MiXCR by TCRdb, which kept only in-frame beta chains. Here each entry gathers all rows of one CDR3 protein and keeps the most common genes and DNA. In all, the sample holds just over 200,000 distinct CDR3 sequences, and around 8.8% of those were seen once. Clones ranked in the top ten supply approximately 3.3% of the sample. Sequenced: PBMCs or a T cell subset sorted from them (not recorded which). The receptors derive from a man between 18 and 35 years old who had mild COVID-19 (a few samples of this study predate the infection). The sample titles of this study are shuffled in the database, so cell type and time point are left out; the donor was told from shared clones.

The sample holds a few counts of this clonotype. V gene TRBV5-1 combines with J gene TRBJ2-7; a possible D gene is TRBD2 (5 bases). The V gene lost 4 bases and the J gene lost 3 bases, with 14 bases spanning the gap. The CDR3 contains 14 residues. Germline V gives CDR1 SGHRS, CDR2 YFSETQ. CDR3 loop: CASSPPGRDYEQYV. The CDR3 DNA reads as TGCGCCAGCAGCCCCCCCGGACGGGACTACGAGCAGTACGTC.

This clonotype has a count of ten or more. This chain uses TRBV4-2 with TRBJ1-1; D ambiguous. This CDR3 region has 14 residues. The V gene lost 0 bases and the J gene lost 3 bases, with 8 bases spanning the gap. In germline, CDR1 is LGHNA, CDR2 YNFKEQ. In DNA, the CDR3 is TGTGCCAGCAGCCAAGAGAGAGTACACACTGAAGCTTTCTTT. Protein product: CASSQERVHTEAFF.

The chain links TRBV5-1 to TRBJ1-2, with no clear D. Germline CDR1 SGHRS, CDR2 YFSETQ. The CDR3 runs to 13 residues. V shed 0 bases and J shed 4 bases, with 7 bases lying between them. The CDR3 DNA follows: TGCGCCAGCAGCTTGGACACAACCTATGGCTACACCTTC. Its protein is CASSLDTTYGYTF.

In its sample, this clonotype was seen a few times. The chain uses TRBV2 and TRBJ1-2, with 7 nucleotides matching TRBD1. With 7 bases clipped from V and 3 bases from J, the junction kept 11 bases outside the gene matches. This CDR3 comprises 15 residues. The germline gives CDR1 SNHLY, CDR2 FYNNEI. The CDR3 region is CASTASGGRHYGYTF. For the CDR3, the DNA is TGTGCCAGCACGGCCTCAGGGGGTCGCCACTATGGCTACACCTTC.

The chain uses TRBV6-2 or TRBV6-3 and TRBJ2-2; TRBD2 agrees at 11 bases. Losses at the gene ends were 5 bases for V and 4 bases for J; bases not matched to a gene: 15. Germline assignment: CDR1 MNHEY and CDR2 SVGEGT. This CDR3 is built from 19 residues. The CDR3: CASSPHMIAGGRVTGELFF. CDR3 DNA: TGTGCCAGCAGTCCCCATATGATAGCGGGGGGGCGTGTCACCGGGGAGCTGTTTTTT.

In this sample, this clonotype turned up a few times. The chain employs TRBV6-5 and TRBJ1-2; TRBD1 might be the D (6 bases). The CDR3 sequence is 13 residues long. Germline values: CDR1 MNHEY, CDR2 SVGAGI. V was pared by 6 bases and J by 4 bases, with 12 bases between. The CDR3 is CASSQDSGYGYTF. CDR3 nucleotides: TGTGCCAGCAGCCAGGACAGCGGCTATGGCTACACCTTC.

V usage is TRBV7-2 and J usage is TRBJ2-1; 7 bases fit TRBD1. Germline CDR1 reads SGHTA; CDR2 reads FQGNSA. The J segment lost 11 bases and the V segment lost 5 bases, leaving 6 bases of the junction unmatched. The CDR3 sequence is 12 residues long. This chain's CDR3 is CASSPGQPKQFF. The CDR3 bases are TGTGCCAGCAGCCCGGGACAGCCAAAGCAGTTCTTC.

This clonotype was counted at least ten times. DNA for the CDR3: TGTGCCAGCAGATCTACCGGGACAGGAGCCTACGAGCAGTACTTC. Its translation is CASRSTGTGAYEQYF. The chain recombines TRBV6-5 with TRBJ2-7; 8 nucleotides match TRBD1. This CDR3 is 15 amino acids long. CDR1 and CDR2 from the germline V gene are MNHEY and SVGAGI. Trimming removed 6 bases from V and 2 bases from J; junction bases left unmatched: 9.

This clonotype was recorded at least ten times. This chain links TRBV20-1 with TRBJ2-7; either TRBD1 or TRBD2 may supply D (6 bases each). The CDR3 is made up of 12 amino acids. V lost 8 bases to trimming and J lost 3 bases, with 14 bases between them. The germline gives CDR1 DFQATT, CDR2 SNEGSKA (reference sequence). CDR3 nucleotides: TGCAGTCTGTCCGGGGGCCACTACGAGCAGTACTTC. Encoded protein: CSLSGGHYEQYF.

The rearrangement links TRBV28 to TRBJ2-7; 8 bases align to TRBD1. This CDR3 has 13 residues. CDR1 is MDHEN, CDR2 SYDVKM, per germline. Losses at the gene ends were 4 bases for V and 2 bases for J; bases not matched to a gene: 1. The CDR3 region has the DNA TGTGCCAGCAGTTCACAGGGGGCCTACGAGCAGTACGTC. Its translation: CASSSQGAYEQYV.

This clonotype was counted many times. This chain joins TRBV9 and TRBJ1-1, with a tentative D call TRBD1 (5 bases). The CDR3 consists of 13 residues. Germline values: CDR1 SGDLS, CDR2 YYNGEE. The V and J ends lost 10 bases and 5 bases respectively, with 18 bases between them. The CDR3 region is CASATGVETEAFF. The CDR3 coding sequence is TGTGCCTCAGCGACGGGGGTCGAGACTGAAGCTTTCTTT.

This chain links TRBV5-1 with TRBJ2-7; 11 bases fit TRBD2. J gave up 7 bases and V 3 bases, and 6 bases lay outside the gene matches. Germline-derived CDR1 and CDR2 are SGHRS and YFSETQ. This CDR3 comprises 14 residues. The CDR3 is CASSSVAGGQEQYF. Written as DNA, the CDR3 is TGCGCCAGCAGCTCTGTAGCGGGGGGGCAGGAGCAGTACTTC.

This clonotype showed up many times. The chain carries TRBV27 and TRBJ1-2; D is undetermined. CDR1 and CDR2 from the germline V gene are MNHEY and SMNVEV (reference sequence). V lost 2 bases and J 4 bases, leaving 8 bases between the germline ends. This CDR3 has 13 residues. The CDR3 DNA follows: TGTGCCAGCAGTTTAGAGGGAGGCTATGGCTACACCTTC. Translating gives CASSLEGGYGYTF.

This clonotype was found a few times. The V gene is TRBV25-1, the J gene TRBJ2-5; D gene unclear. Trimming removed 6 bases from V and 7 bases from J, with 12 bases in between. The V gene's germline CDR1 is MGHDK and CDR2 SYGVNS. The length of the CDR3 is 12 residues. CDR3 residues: CASRGSWGTQYF. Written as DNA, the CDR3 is TGTGCCAGCAGGGGTAGCTGGGGGACCCAGTACTTC.

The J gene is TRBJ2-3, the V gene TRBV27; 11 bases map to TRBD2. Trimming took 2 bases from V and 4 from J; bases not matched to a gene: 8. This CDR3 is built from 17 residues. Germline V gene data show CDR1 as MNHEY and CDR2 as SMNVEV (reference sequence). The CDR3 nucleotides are TGTGCCAGCAGTTTAGAGGGGCGTAGCGGGGGGGCAGATACGCAGTATTTT. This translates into CASSLEGRSGGADTQYF.

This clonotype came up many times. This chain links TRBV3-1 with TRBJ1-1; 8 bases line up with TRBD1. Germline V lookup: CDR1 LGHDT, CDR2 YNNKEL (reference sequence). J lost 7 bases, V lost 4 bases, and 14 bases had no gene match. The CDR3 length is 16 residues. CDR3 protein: CASSRNEQDRGGEAFF. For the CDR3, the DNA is TGTGCCAGCAGCCGAAACGAACAAGACAGGGGTGGTGAAGCTTTCTTT.

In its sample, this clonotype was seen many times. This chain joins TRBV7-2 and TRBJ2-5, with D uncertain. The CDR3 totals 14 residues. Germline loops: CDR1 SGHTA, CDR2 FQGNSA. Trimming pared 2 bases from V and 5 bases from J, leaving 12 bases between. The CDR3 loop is CASSLSVGSETQYF. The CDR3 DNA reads TGTGCCAGCAGCTTATCGGTAGGGTCCGAGACCCAGTACTTC.

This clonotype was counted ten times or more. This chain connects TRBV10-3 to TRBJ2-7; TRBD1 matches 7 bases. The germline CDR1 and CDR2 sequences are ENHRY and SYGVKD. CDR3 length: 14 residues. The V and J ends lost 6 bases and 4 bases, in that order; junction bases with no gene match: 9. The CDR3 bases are TGTGCCATCAGATATTCCGGGACAGTGTACGAGCAGTACTTC. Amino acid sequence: CAIRYSGTVYEQYF.

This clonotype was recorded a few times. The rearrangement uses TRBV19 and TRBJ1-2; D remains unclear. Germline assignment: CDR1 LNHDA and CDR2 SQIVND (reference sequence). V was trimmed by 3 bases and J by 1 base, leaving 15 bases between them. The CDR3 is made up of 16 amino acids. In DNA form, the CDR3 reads TGTGCCAGTAGTATCACCCAGCAGGCCCTTAACTATGGCTACACCTTC. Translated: CASSITQQALNYGYTF.

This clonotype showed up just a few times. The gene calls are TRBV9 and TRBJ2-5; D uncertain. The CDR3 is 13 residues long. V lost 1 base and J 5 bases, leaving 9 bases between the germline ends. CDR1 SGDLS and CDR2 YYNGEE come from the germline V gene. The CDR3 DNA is TGTGCCAGCAGCGTACTCCCCATGGAGACCCAGTACTTC. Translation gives CASSVLPMETQYF.

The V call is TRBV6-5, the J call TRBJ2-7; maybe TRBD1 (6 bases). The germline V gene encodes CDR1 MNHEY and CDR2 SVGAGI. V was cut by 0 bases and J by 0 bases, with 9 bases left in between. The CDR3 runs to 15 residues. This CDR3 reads CASSYSADSSYEQYF. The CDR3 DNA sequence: TGTGCCAGCAGTTACTCGGCGGACAGCTCCTACGAGCAGTACTTC.

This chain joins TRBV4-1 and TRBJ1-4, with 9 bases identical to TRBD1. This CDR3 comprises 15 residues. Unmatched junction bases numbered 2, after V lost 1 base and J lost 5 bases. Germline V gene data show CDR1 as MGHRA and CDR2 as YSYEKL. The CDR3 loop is CASSQAGTGNEKLFF. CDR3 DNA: TGCGCCAGCAGCCAAGCCGGGACAGGGAATGAAAAACTGTTTTTT.

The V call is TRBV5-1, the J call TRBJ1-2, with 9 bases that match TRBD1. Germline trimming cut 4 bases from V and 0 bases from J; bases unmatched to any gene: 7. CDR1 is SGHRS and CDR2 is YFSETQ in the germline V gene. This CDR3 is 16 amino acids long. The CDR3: CASSKTGTGPNYGYTF. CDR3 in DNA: TGCGCCAGCAGCAAAACCGGGACAGGGCCTAACTATGGCTACACCTTC.

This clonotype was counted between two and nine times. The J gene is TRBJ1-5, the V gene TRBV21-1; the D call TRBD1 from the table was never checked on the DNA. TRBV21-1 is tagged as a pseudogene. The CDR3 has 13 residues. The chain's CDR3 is CASSTMPLEPQHF. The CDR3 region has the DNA TGTGCCAGCAGCACCATGCCCCTGGAACCCCAGCATTTT.

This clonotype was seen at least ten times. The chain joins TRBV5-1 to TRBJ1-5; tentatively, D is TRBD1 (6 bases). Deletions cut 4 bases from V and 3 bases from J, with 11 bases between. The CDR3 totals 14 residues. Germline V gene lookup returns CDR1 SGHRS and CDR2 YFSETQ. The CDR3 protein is CASSEGTYNQPQHF. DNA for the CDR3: TGCGCCAGCAGCGAAGGGACATACAATCAGCCCCAGCATTTT.

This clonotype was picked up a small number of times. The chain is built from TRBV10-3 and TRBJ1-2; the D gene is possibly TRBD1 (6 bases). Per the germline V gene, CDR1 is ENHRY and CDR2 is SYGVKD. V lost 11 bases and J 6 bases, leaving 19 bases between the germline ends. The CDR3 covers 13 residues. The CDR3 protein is CAAQGLRGHGYTF. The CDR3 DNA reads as TGTGCCGCTCAGGGGCTACGAGGCCATGGCTACACCTTC.

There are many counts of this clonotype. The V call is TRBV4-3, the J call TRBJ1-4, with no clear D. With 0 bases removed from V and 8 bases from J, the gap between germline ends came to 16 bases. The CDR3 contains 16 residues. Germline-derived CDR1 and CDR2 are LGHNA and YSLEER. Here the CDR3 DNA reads TGCGCCAGCAGCCAAGATTATGGGCGAGTCGAAGAAAAACTGTTTTTT. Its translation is CASSQDYGRVEEKLFF.

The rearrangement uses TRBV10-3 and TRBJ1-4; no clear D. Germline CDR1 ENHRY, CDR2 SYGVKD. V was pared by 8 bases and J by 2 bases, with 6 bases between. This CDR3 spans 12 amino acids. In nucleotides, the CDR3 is TGTGCCATCGGGGAGACTAATGAAAAACTGTTTTTT. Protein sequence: CAIGETNEKLFF.

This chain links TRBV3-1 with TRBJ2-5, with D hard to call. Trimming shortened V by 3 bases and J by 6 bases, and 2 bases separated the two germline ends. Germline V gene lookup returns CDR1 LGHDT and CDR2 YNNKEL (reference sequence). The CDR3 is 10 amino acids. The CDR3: CASSQQTQYF. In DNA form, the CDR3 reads TGTGCCAGCAGCCAGCAGACCCAGTACTTC.